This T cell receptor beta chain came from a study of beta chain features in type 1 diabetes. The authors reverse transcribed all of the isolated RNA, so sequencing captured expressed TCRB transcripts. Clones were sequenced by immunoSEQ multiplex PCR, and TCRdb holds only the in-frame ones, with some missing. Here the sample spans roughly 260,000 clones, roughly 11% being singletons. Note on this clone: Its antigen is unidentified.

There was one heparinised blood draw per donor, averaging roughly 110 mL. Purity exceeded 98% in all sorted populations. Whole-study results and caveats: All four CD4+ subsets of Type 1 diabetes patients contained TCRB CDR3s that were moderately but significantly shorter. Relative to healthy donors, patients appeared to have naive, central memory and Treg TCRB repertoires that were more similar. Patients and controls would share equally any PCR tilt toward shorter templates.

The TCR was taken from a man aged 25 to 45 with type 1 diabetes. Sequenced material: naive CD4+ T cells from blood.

The CDR3 coding sequence is TGTGCCAGCAGCGTAACTAGCGCTTCCCAAGAGACCCAGTACTTC. It translates to CASSVTSASQETQYF. The V and J genes are TRBV9 and TRBJ2-5; 7 nucleotides align to TRBD2. Trimming cost V 1 base and J 1 base; bases outside gene matches: 4. Per germline, CDR1 SGDLS and CDR2 YYNGEE. The CDR3 length is 15 residues.